This record covers a single TCR beta chain. Its antigen is currently unknown. This sample was taken from a study of shared clonotypes between healthy human individuals. About the study: Ranging from 18 to 49 in age, donors were two women and three men.

Study-wide points: Only blood samples were collected, and tissue repertoires likely differ. Sequencing depth was a factor that was expected to affect clonotype sharing among donors.

The DNA input per sorted-subset replicate PCR was roughly 0.2 ug, corresponding to 32,000 or so T cell genomes. Method: immunoSEQ multiplex PCR; TCRdb's copy keeps in-frame clones and lacks some. This sample yields about 670,000 clones, of which approximately 75% are seen a single time; approximately 1.8% belongs to the top ten. V shed 5 bases and J 1 base; nucleotides not matched to a gene: 11. The CDR3 spans 18 residues. Germline V lookup: CDR1 SGHVS, CDR2 FNYEAQ. Sequences were obtained from memory CD4+ T cells sorted from blood. Subset specified: CD45RA-negative fraction. This receptor was taken from a woman in her 30s in good health. The chain has TRBV7-6 and TRBJ2-3; 11 nucleotides match TRBD2. Written as DNA, the CDR3 is TGTGCCAGCAGCGTACTAGCGGGAGAGATTTCCCGCACAGATACGCAGTATTTT. Translating gives CASSVLAGEISRTDTQYF.